These 30 T cell receptor beta chains originate from one sample sequenced in a study of cytomegalovirus exposure and HLA in healthy donors. The repertoire was sequenced with immunoSEQ multiplex PCR; TCRdb's copy has only in-frame clones and lacks some. The sample has 65,000 to 80,000 clones; 94% are singletons. Sequenced: PBMCs. The receptors stem from a woman aged 18 to 35 in good health and CMV-seronegative.

The chain couples TRBV11-2 to TRBJ2-7; D ambiguous. CDR3 length: 13 amino acids. Trimming shortened V by 0 bases and J by 0 bases, and 3 bases separated the two germline ends. Germline V CDR1 and CDR2: SGHAT, FQNNGV. In DNA form, the CDR3 reads TGTGCCAGCAGCTTAGATTACTCCTACGAGCAGTACTTC. Translation gives CASSLDYSYEQYF.

The chain links TRBV11-3 to TRBJ2-5, with 10 bases that match TRBD1. V lost 3 bases, J lost 4 bases, and 5 bases stayed unmatched. Germline CDR1 SGHNT, CDR2 YENEEA. This CDR3 comprises 15 residues. CDR3 DNA sequence: TGTGCCAGCAGCTTGGGACAGGGGAGGGGAGAGACCCAGTACTTC. It encodes CASSLGQGRGETQYF.

This chain joins TRBV9 and TRBJ2-5; TRBD2 matches 12 bases. The germline gives CDR1 SGDLS, CDR2 YYNGEE. The CDR3 contains 15 residues. V dropped 4 bases and J dropped 3; count of bases not matched to a gene: 4. CDR3 nucleotide sequence: TGTGCCAGCAGCCCAAGGACTAGCGGGGAAGAGACCCAGTACTTC. Translating gives CASSPRTSGEETQYF.

This clone was picked up one time. V usage is TRBV7-6 and J usage is TRBJ2-5, with 8 bases aligning to TRBD2. The CDR3 spans 15 residues. Germline loops: CDR1 SGHVS, CDR2 FNYEAQ. V lost 1 base, J lost 5 bases, and 6 bases stayed unmatched. The CDR3 DNA reads as TGTGCCAGCAGCTTAGTAGCGGGGATGTCGGAGACCCAGTACTTC. This gives the protein CASSLVAGMSETQYF.

The chain recombines TRBV6-1 with TRBJ1-3, with D hard to call. V was clipped by 3 bases and J by 2 bases, with 11 bases between them. The CDR3 contains 15 residues. Germline V lookup: CDR1 MNHNS, CDR2 SASEGT. The DNA of the CDR3 is TGTGCCAGCAGTGAGTTGCCCGGGGCTGGAAACACCATATATTTT. This encodes CASSELPGAGNTIYF.

CDR3 sequence reads: CASSVGPGQARAEGTEAFF. In DNA form, the CDR3 reads TGTGCCAGCAGCGTAGGCCCCGGACAGGCCCGCGCAGAGGGAACTGAAGCTTTCTTT. The rearrangement uses TRBV9 and TRBJ1-1, with TRBD1 matching over 7 bases. The V gene's germline CDR1 is SGDLS and CDR2 YYNGEE. CDR3 length: 19 amino acids. J was trimmed by 5 bases and V by 0 bases; bases with no gene match: 19.

The chain carries TRBV28 and TRBJ2-1; 9 nucleotides match TRBD2. V gave up 1 base and J gave up 6 bases; unmatched junction bases: 13. The CDR3 has 18 residues. Germline V CDR1 and CDR2: MDHEN, SYDVKM. The chain's CDR3 is CASSLLRRWREGLNEQFF. The CDR3 DNA is TGTGCCAGCAGTTTATTAAGGAGATGGCGGGAGGGCCTCAATGAGCAGTTCTTC.

The V call is TRBV6-6, the J call TRBJ2-2; TRBD2 might be the D (6 bases). The germline V and J ends were trimmed by 10 bases and 7 bases, with 13 bases remaining between them. Per germline, CDR1 MNHNY and CDR2 SVGAGI (reference sequence). This CDR3 is built from 12 residues. The chain's CDR3 is CAIYSAGGELFF. For the CDR3, the DNA is TGTGCCATATACTCAGCGGGCGGGGAGCTGTTTTTT.

The chain carries TRBV5-4 and TRBJ1-1; D may be TRBD1 (5 bases). Germline CDR1 SGHNT, CDR2 YYREEE (reference sequence). V lost 4 bases and J lost 3, with 16 bases in between. The CDR3 sequence is 15 residues long. The CDR3 region is CASSRTQARDTEAFF. CDR3 bases: TGTGCCAGCAGCCGTACACAGGCGCGCGACACTGAAGCTTTCTTT.

The chain recombines TRBV7-2 with TRBJ2-3; tentatively, D is TRBD1 (6 bases). Germline V gene lookup returns CDR1 SGHTA and CDR2 FQGNSA. CDR3 length equals 13 residues. V shed 4 bases and J shed 12 bases, with 17 bases lying between them. The chain's CDR3 is CASSSTSTRGQYF. In DNA form, the CDR3 reads TGTGCCAGCAGCTCCACCTCGACCAGGGGACAGTATTTT.

The gene calls are TRBV7-6 and TRBJ1-1; the match to TRBD1 covers 8 bases. The CDR3 extends over 15 amino acids. V trimming: 2 bases; J trimming: 2 bases; junction bases outside the gene matches: 4. Germline V gene lookup returns CDR1 SGHVS and CDR2 FNYEAQ. CDR3 protein: CASSLNDRGNTEAFF. For the CDR3, the DNA is TGTGCCAGCAGCTTAAACGACAGGGGTAACACTGAAGCTTTCTTT.

The chain recombines TRBV27 with TRBJ2-1, with D possibly TRBD2 on 7 matching bases. Germline V CDR1 and CDR2: MNHEY, SMNVEV (reference sequence). Trimming shortened V by 1 base and J by 0 bases, and 13 bases separated the two germline ends. This CDR3 has 17 amino acids. CDR3 amino acids: CASSLFQGTNSYNEQFF. CDR3 coding DNA: TGTGCCAGCAGTTTATTCCAGGGGACTAACTCCTACAATGAGCAGTTCTTC.

The chain carries TRBV30 and TRBJ2-3; D is uncertain. Germline V gene data show CDR1 as GTSNPN and CDR2 as SVGIG (reference sequence). V was pared by 3 bases and J by 3 bases, with 10 bases between. This CDR3 comprises 13 residues. In nucleotides, the CDR3 is TGTGCCTGGAGCGCTCATCTAACAGATACGCAGTATTTT. This codes for CAWSAHLTDTQYF.

The chain is built from TRBV27 and TRBJ2-3; D perhaps matches TRBD2 (5 bases). The CDR3 consists of 14 residues. Germline V gives CDR1 MNHEY, CDR2 SMNVEV (reference sequence). V was clipped by 5 bases and J by 6 bases, with 15 bases between them. The CDR3 region is CASSPLPGTDTQYF. CDR3 nucleotides: TGTGCCAGCAGTCCCCTCCCGGGAACTGATACGCAGTATTTT.

The rearrangement uses TRBV6-1 and TRBJ2-7; D not resolved. The CDR3 is 11 amino acids. V was pared by 3 bases and J by 3 bases, with 3 bases between. Germline V gene data show CDR1 as MNHNS and CDR2 as SASEGT. The CDR3 spells CASSDFYEQYF. CDR3 DNA sequence: TGTGCCAGCAGTGACTTCTACGAGCAGTACTTC.

The chain uses TRBV11-2 and TRBJ2-2, with TRBD1 matching 7 bases. The CDR3 spans 15 residues. The V gene's germline CDR1 is SGHAT and CDR2 FQNNGV. J was trimmed by 8 bases and V by 5 bases; bases with no gene match: 11. CDR3 DNA: TGTGCCAGCAGCCCAACCGACAGGGCCGGAGGGGAGCTGTTTTTT. This sequence encodes CASSPTDRAGGELFF.

V usage is TRBV18 and J usage is TRBJ2-2; 8 nucleotides line up with TRBD2. Looked up from germline, CDR1 is KGHSH and CDR2 is LQKENI. The junction had 4 bases not matched to a gene; V was cut back by 4 bases and J by 0 bases. The CDR3 spans 16 residues. The CDR3 DNA is TGTGCCAGCTCACGAAGCGGGAGTTCGAACACCGGGGAGCTGTTTTTT. Translating it yields CASSRSGSSNTGELFF.

The chain couples TRBV27 to TRBJ2-1; 7 nucleotides agree with TRBD2. Per the germline V gene, CDR1 is MNHEY and CDR2 is SMNVEV (reference sequence). Trimming took 6 bases from V and 1 from J; bases not matched to a gene: 18. This CDR3 region has 19 residues. CDR3 loop: CASRGLGEGLPLSYNEQFF. The CDR3 DNA sequence: TGTGCCAGCAGGGGCCTGGGGGAGGGCCTTCCGTTATCCTACAATGAGCAGTTCTTC.

The chain joins TRBV18 to TRBJ2-1; TRBD2 matches at 14 bases. Germline-derived CDR1 and CDR2 are KGHSH and LQKENI. Trimming took 1 base from V and 0 from J; bases not matched to a gene: 2. This CDR3 is built from 18 residues. CDR3 nucleotides: TGTGCCAGCTCACCACGGACTAGCGGGGGGAGCTCCTACAATGAGCAGTTCTTC. Encoded protein: CASSPRTSGGSSYNEQFF. The full variable domain, its missing parts supplied by reference TRBV18 and TRBJ2-1, is NAGVMQNPRHLVRRRGQEARLRCSPMKGHSHVYWYRQLPEEGLKFMVYLQKENIIDESGMPKERFSAEFPKEGPSILRIQQVVRGDSAAYFCASSPRTSGGSSYNEQFFGPGTRLTVL.

For the CDR3, the DNA is TGTGCCAGCAGTTCGTCTTCAACTGACAACGAGCAGTACTTC. This translates into CASSSSSTDNEQYF. The rearrangement links TRBV27 to TRBJ2-7; D gene ambiguous. The germline V gene has CDR1 MNHEY and CDR2 SMNVEV (reference sequence). With 4 bases removed from V and 5 bases from J, the gap between germline ends came to 15 bases. CDR3 length: 14 residues.

The rearrangement uses TRBV7-3 and TRBJ2-1; 14 bases agree with TRBD2. The V and J ends lost 5 bases and 11 bases, in that order; junction bases with no gene match: 8. CDR1 is SGHTA and CDR2 is FQGTGA in the germline V gene. This CDR3 is built from 15 residues. The DNA of the CDR3 is TGTGCCAGCAGCGATACCGGGACTAGCGGGAGTAAGCAGTTCTTC. Translation: CASSDTGTSGSKQFF.

This chain links TRBV5-1 with TRBJ1-2, with 10 bases identical to TRBD1. The CDR3 has 15 amino acids. Looked up from germline, CDR1 is SGHRS and CDR2 is YFSETQ. V lost 4 bases to trimming and J lost 4 bases; unmatched junction nucleotides: 7. CDR3 nucleotides: TGCGCCAGCAGCGGGGGACAGGGGCCAGCCTATGGCTACACCTTC. Protein: CASSGGQGPAYGYTF.

This clone came up once. The same CDR3 arises from other DNA sequences in this sample as well. The V call is TRBV5-4, the J call TRBJ2-1, with TRBD2 identical over 8 bases. Germline trimming cut 1 base from V and 7 bases from J; bases unmatched to any gene: 1. The length of the CDR3 is 13 residues. Looked up from germline, CDR1 is SGHNT and CDR2 is YYREEE (reference sequence). The CDR3 protein is CASSLRGGNEQFF. DNA for the CDR3: TGTGCCAGCAGCTTGCGGGGGGGGAATGAGCAGTTCTTC.

Comments on this clone: One end of the junction does not line up with germline, which may come from a read error. This chain joins TRBV19 and TRBJ2-7; 13 positions agree with TRBD2. The germline gives CDR1 LNHDA, CDR2 SQIVND (reference sequence). The CDR3 runs 14 residues. CDR3 in amino acids: CASSPGRTSGSFHF. The CDR3 nucleotides are TGTGCCAGTAGTCCGGGCCGGACTAGCGGGAGTTTCCACTTC.

The chain uses TRBV5-5 and TRBJ1-1; a possible D gene is TRBD1 (6 bases). The V end was cut by 5 bases, the J end by 7 bases, with 21 bases between. The CDR3 sequence is 15 residues long. Germline loops: CDR1 SGHKS, CDR2 YYEKEE (reference sequence). CDR3: CASSYRVTGNVEAFF. In DNA, the CDR3 is TGTGCCAGCAGTTATCGTGTGACAGGCAACGTTGAAGCTTTCTTT. Supplemented by reference TRBV5-5 and TRBJ1-1, the full variable domain reads DAGVTQSPTHLIKTRGQQVTLRCSPISGHKSVSWYQQVLGQGPQFIFQYYEKEERGRGNFPDRFSARQFPNYSSELNVNALLLGDSALYLCASSYRVTGNVEAFFGQGTRLTVV.

The chain uses TRBV19 and TRBJ1-5; TRBD1 aligns across 7 bases. V was clipped by 5 bases and J by 1 base; unmatched bases: 5. The germline V gene has CDR1 LNHDA and CDR2 SQIVND (reference sequence). This CDR3 spans 15 amino acids. CDR3 residues: CASSLDRVSNQPQHF. CDR3 bases: TGTGCCAGTAGTCTCGACAGGGTAAGCAATCAGCCCCAGCATTTT.

This clone was seen just once. This sequence joins TRBV30 and TRBJ1-1, with 7 bases matching TRBD1. The CDR3 runs to 14 residues. V gave up 0 bases and J gave up 3 bases; unmatched junction bases: 4. Germline V gene lookup returns CDR1 GTSNPN and CDR2 SVGIG (reference sequence). The CDR3 sequence: CAWSVGQGDTEAFF. Here the CDR3 DNA reads TGTGCCTGGAGTGTAGGGCAGGGGGACACTGAAGCTTTCTTT. Drawing the rest from reference TRBV30 and TRBJ1-1, the complete variable domain is SQTIHQWPATLVQPVGSPLSLECTVEGTSNPNLYWYRQAAGRGLQLLFYSVGIGQISSEVPQNLSASRPQDRQFILSSKKLLLSDSGFYLCAWSVGQGDTEAFFGQGTRLTVV.

This chain uses TRBV4-3 with TRBJ1-3, with D possibly being TRBD1 (6 bases). V lost 3 bases and J lost 0, with 9 bases in between. The CDR3 length is 15 residues. The germline CDR1 and CDR2 sequences are LGHNA and YSLEER. The CDR3 reads CASSQDRNSGNTIYF. As DNA, the CDR3 is TGCGCCAGCAGCCAGGACAGAAACTCTGGAAACACCATATATTTT.

This chain connects TRBV11-2 to TRBJ2-3; 9 bases are shared with TRBD1. With 1 base clipped from V and 3 bases from J, the junction kept 5 bases outside the gene matches. The CDR3 sequence is 16 residues long. CDR1 is SGHAT and CDR2 is FQNNGV in the germline V gene. This CDR3 is CASSLGIQGATDTQYF. The CDR3 DNA follows: TGTGCCAGCAGCTTAGGTATACAGGGGGCAACAGATACGCAGTATTTT.

The V gene is TRBV6-5, the J gene TRBJ1-5; a possible D gene is TRBD1 (6 bases). The germline V gene encodes CDR1 MNHEY and CDR2 SVGAGI. V was cut by 10 bases and J by 7 bases, with 23 bases left in between. The CDR3 has 15 amino acids. Written as DNA, the CDR3 is TGTGCCACCGCAGACTTACAGGGCGGGAGACAGCCCCAGCATTTT. Amino acid sequence: CATADLQGGRQPQHF.